Below are 20 T cell receptor beta chains sequenced from a single sample in a study of response to subunit inactivated influenza vaccine. A single record per CDR3 protein comes from TCRdb applying MiXCR to the RT-PCR reads. Among 500,000 to 600,000 distinct CDR3 sequences, 7.6% were seen once, and the ten largest hold 10% to 15%. Material: PBMCs from blood, obtained less than 30 months after vaccination. The receptors originated from a man aged 45-69 years who received an inactivated influenza vaccine.

This clonotype was counted many times. The DNA of the CDR3 is TGTGCCAGCAGCTTTCTCTCCCAGGGTGATGGCTACACCTTC. Translation gives CASSFLSQGDGYTF. V is TRBV7-9 and J is TRBJ1-2; D perhaps matches TRBD1 (5 bases). Between the trimmed V and J ends, which lost 3 bases and 6 bases, there was a span of 14 bases. Germline V lookup: CDR1 SEHNR, CDR2 FQNEAQ (reference sequence). The CDR3 has 14 amino acids.

This clonotype was recorded at least ten times. The V gene is TRBV29-1, the J gene TRBJ2-2; D not certain. Trimming stripped 4 bases from V and 0 bases from J, with 9 bases between. CDR3 length: 14 residues. From germline, CDR1 is SQVTM and CDR2 ANQGSEA. The CDR3 DNA sequence: TGCAGCGTTGCGGGTCTCGCGAACACCGGGGAGCTGTTTTTT. It specifies CSVAGLANTGELFF.

The chain is built from TRBV4-2 and TRBJ2-1; the match to TRBD2 covers 8 bases. V gave up 4 bases and J gave up 10 bases; unmatched junction bases: 15. The germline CDR1 and CDR2 sequences are LGHNA and YNFKEQ. The CDR3 length is 16 residues. The CDR3 protein is CASSPTGAAGANEQFF. CDR3 bases: TGTGCCAGCAGCCCTACCGGAGCAGCGGGAGCGAACGAGCAGTTCTTC.

This clonotype was observed a few times. The chain recombines TRBV6-2 or TRBV6-3 with TRBJ2-1; weak D call: TRBD2 (5 bases). From germline, CDR1 is MNHEY and CDR2 SVGEGT. The V end was cut by 5 bases, the J end by 14 bases, with 13 bases between. The CDR3 spans 11 residues. The CDR3 DNA follows: TGTGCCAGCAGTAACGGGCGGGTGGAGTTCTTC. This gives the protein CASSNGRVEFF.

This clonotype was counted between two and nine times. The V gene is TRBV20-1, the J gene TRBJ1-3; D gene unclear. The CDR3 extends over 14 amino acids. The V and J ends lost 0 bases and 2 bases respectively, with 8 bases between them. Germline values: CDR1 DFQATT, CDR2 SNEGSKA (reference sequence). CDR3 residues: CSAREEAAGNTIYF. CDR3 sequence (DNA): TGCAGTGCTAGAGAGGAGGCAGCTGGAAACACCATATATTTT.

The sample holds many counts of this clonotype. This rearrangement joins TRBV20-1 to TRBJ2-1; possibly TRBD2 for D (7 bases). The CDR3 length is 15 residues. Per the germline V gene, CDR1 is DFQATT and CDR2 is SNEGSKA (reference sequence). The V gene lost 1 base and the J gene lost 2 bases, with 12 bases spanning the gap. The CDR3 is CSARGGGGPYNEQFF. The DNA of the CDR3 is TGCAGTGCTAGAGGGGGCGGGGGCCCCTACAATGAGCAGTTCTTC.

This clonotype has just a few counts. The chain joins TRBV7-8 to TRBJ2-1, with 10 bases fitting TRBD2. The J segment lost 9 bases and the V segment lost 2 bases, leaving 7 bases of the junction unmatched. The CDR3 consists of 15 residues. Germline V gene lookup returns CDR1 SGHVS and CDR2 FQNEAQ. The CDR3 DNA sequence: TGTGCCAGCAGCTTACTAGCGGGAGATTCGGGTGAGCAGTTCTTC. Residues: CASSLLAGDSGEQFF.

This clonotype occurred many times. This chain links TRBV20-1 with TRBJ2-1; 10 bases map to TRBD1. V shed 6 bases, J shed 8 bases, and the junction held 10 bases outside the gene matches. Germline values: CDR1 DFQATT, CDR2 SNEGSKA (reference sequence). This CDR3 has 14 residues. The CDR3: CSAPGGQGSYEQFF. The CDR3 DNA reads as TGCAGTGCCCCGGGGGGACAGGGGAGTTATGAGCAGTTCTTC.

This clonotype was found many times. V is TRBV6-5 and J is TRBJ2-7; TRBD2 aligns across 9 bases. The ends lost 2 bases at V and 2 bases at J; junction bases unmatched: 4. This CDR3 region has 15 residues. Germline CDR1 reads MNHEY; CDR2 reads SVGAGI. Written as DNA, the CDR3 is TGTGCCAGCAGTTACCATCCTAGCGGGGCCTACGAGCAGTACTTC. This encodes CASSYHPSGAYEQYF.

This chain joins TRBV4-2 and TRBJ2-2, with D perhaps being TRBD1 or TRBD2 (6 bases each). The germline V gene has CDR1 LGHNA and CDR2 YNFKEQ. The CDR3 has 15 amino acids. Trimming cost V 2 bases and J 4 bases, with 11 bases left between them. DNA of the CDR3: TGTGCCAGCAGCCAATATGAGGGGGGCACCGGGGAGCTGTTTTTT. Residues: CASSQYEGGTGELFF.

The table lists this clonotype with many counts. V is TRBV29-1 and J is TRBJ2-7; D possibly uses TRBD1 or TRBD2 (5 bases each). Germline V gene lookup returns CDR1 SQVTM and CDR2 ANQGSEA. CDR3 length: 13 residues. V lost 0 bases and J lost 5, with 11 bases in between. CDR3 sequence: CSVEEGRGNEQYF. CDR3 nucleotides: TGCAGCGTTGAAGAGGGTCGGGGCAACGAGCAGTACTTC.

V is TRBV20-1 and J is TRBJ2-5; maybe TRBD2 (7 bases). The V gene's germline CDR1 is DFQATT and CDR2 SNEGSKA (reference sequence). V was shortened by 3 bases and J by 4 bases, with 15 bases between the two germline ends. The CDR3 consists of 14 residues. The chain's CDR3 is CSASSLRGLETQYF. CDR3 bases: TGCAGTGCTAGTTCTCTGCGGGGGCTAGAGACCCAGTACTTC.

This clonotype was found many times. The chain couples TRBV24-1 to TRBJ2-4, with D maybe TRBD1 (5 bases). CDR1 and CDR2 from the germline V gene are KGHDR and SFDVKD. The V end was cut by 5 bases, the J end by 7 bases, with 8 bases between. There are 12 residues in the CDR3. CDR3 residues: CATSAAGNIQYF. CDR3 nucleotide sequence: TGTGCCACCAGTGCCGCAGGGAACATTCAGTACTTC.

V is TRBV25-1 and J is TRBJ1-2; D not resolved. The CDR3 contains 11 residues. Germline V gene sequence: CDR1 MGHDK, CDR2 SYGVNS. Trimming removed 3 bases at V and 4 bases at J, with 3 bases between. The CDR3 DNA is TGTGCCAGCAGTGAGGTCTATGGCTACACCTTC. It yields the protein CASSEVYGYTF.

This clonotype was counted only a few times. The chain joins TRBV5-6 to TRBJ1-1; D remains ambiguous. The CDR3 is 14 amino acids. Germline loops: CDR1 SGHDT, CDR2 YYEEEE. V gave up 4 bases and J gave up 4 bases, with 14 bases separating them. The CDR3 loop is CASSRRNGITEAFF. For the CDR3, the DNA is TGTGCCAGCAGCCGAAGAAATGGAATCACTGAAGCTTTCTTT.

In this sample, this clonotype turned up a few times. CDR3 DNA sequence: TGCAGTGCTAGTTGGTGGCCGGACAAATCCTACGAGCAGTACTTC. Its protein product is CSASWWPDKSYEQYF. This chain joins TRBV20-1 and TRBJ2-7; D is perhaps TRBD1 (5 bases). This CDR3 region has 15 residues. CDR1 and CDR2 (germline): DFQATT, SNEGSKA (reference sequence). Trimming removed 3 bases at V and 1 base at J, with 16 bases between.

This clonotype was seen only a few times. The V gene is TRBV20-1, the J gene TRBJ1-2; D possibly corresponds to TRBD1 (6 bases). The CDR3 sequence is 16 residues long. The V end was cut by 2 bases, the J end by 5 bases, with 21 bases between. CDR1 and CDR2 from the germline V gene are DFQATT and SNEGSKA (reference sequence). The CDR3 loop is CSARTSGTPRGYGYTF. For the CDR3, the DNA is TGCAGTGCTAGAACGTCCGGGACACCTCGAGGGTATGGCTACACCTTC.

The J gene is TRBJ1-2, the V gene TRBV3-1; a possible D gene is TRBD1 (6 bases). Germline V lookup: CDR1 LGHDT, CDR2 YNNKEL (reference sequence). The length of the CDR3 is 16 residues. V lost 2 bases to trimming and J lost 4 bases, with 17 bases between them. The CDR3 protein is CASSQTWGHSGYGYTF. The CDR3 DNA follows: TGTGCCAGCAGCCAAACCTGGGGGCACTCGGGCTATGGCTACACCTTC. Drawing the rest from reference TRBV3-1 and TRBJ1-2, the complete variable domain is DTAVSQTPKYLVTQMGNDKSIKCEQNLGHDTMYWYKQDSKKFLKIMFSYNNKELIINETVPNRFSPKSPDKAHLNLHINSLELGDSAVYFCASSQTWGHSGYGYTFGSGTRLTVV.

The table lists this clonotype with a few counts. The chain is built from TRBV4-3 and TRBJ2-4, with TRBD1 matching 7 bases. In germline, CDR1 is LGHNA, CDR2 YSLEER. The CDR3 has 15 residues. Germline trimming cut 0 bases from V and 4 bases from J; bases unmatched to any gene: 3. CDR3 DNA: TGCGCCAGCAGCCAAGAGGGGACAGTAAAAAACATTCAGTACTTC. The encoded protein is CASSQEGTVKNIQYF.

The chain couples TRBV7-2 to TRBJ2-7, with D uncertain. CDR1 is SGHTA and CDR2 is FQGNSA in the germline V gene. V gave up 5 bases and J gave up 7 bases, with 21 bases separating them. The length of the CDR3 is 15 residues. CDR3: CASSPSGVLGWEQYF. CDR3 DNA sequence: TGTGCCAGCAGCCCTAGTGGGGTTCTGGGGTGGGAGCAGTACTTC.